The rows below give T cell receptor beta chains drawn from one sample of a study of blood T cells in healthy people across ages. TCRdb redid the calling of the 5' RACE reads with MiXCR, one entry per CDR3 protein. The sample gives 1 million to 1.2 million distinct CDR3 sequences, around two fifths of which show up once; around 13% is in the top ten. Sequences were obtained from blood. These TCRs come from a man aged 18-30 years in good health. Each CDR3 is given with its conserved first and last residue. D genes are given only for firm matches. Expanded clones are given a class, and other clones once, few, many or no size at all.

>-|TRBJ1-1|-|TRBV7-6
TGTGCCAGCAGCTTTTGGGTGGGCTTAGGGCGCACTGAAGCTTTCTTT
CASSFWVGLGRTEAFF
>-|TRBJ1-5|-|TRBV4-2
TGTGCCAGCAGCCAAGATGGCAGTAGCAATCAGCCCCAGCATTTT
CASSQDGSSNQPQHF
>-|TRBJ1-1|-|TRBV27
TGTGCCAGCAGTTCTCCAACCAAGGCTTTCTTT
CASSSPTKAFF
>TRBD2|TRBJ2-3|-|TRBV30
TGTGCCTGGAGCACCTCTACTAGCGGGGGAAGGCAGTATTTT
CAWSTSTSGGRQYF
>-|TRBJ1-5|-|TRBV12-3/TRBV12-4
TGTGCCAGCAACATCGGGGGTGCGGGTCAGCCCCAGCATTTT
CASNIGGAGQPQHF
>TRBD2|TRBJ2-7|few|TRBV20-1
TGCAGTGCTAGTGATACTAGCGGGGGGTACGAGCAGTACTTC
CSASDTSGGYEQYF
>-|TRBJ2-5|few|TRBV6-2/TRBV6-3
TGTGCCAGCAGTTATGAAAGAGGAGAGACCCAGTACTTC
CASSYERGETQYF
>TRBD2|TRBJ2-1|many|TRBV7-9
TGTGCCAGCAGCTTAATTCGGCTAGCGGACAATGAGCAGTTCTTC
CASSLIRLADNEQFF
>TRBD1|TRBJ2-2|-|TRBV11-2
TGTGCCAGCAGCCCCGGGACAGTGGACACCGGGGAGCTGTTTTTT
CASSPGTVDTGELFF
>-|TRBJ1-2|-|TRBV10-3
TGTGCCATCAGTGAGAGGCGGTCAAGGGGATCAAGTGGCTATGGCTACATCTTC
CAISERRSRGSSGYGYIF
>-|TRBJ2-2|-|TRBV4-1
TGCGCCAGCAGCCAACTCATCTACGGGGAGCTGTTTTTT
CASSQLIYGELFF
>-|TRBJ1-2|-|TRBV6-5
TGTGCCAGCAGTTACTCGGAGACCAGGGGTACTAACTATGGCTACACCTTC
CASSYSETRGTNYGYTF
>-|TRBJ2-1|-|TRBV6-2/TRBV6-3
TGTGTCAGCAGTACCTTACTAAGACAGGCACGACCCTACAATGAGCAGTTCTTC
CVSSTLLRQARPYNEQFF
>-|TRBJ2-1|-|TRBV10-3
TGTGCCATCAGTGAGTCAAGAAGGGAGGCAACCTACAATGAGCAGTTCTTC
CAISESRREATYNEQFF
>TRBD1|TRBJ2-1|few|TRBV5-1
TGCGCCAGCAATAACCCCGGGACAGCGTACAATGAGCAGTTCTTC
CASNNPGTAYNEQFF
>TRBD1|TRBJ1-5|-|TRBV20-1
TGCAGTGCCTACAAAGAGGGACAGGGGAATCAGCCCCAGCATTTT
CSAYKEGQGNQPQHF
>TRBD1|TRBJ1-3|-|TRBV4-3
TGCGCCAGCAGCCGGGGACAGGGACTTGGAAACACCATATATTTT
CASSRGQGLGNTIYF
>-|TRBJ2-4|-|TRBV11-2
TGTGCCAGCAGCCCTATGGGGGACATTCAGTACTTC
CASSPMGDIQYF
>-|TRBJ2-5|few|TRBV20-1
TGCAGTGCCCCCCCTCCCCGGACACAGTACCAAGAGACCCAGTACTTC
CSAPPPRTQYQETQYF
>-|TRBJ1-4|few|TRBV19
TGTGCCAGTAGCAGATCTGCCCAGGGGGAAAAACTGTTTTTT
CASSRSAQGEKLFF
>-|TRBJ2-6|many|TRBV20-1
TGCAGTGCTAGAGATGTGGGGGGCTCAAGCTCTGGGGCCAACGTCCTGACTTTC
CSARDVGGSSSGANVLTF
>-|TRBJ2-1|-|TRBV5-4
TGTGCCAGCAGATTTTCAACCCCAGGTAGCTCCTACAATGAGCAGTTCTTC
CASRFSTPGSSYNEQFF
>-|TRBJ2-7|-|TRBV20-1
TGCAGTGCTGAAACGGGAGAAACAACGACGAAGTACTTC
CSAETGETTTKYF
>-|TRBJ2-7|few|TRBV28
TGTGCCAGCAGTGCCCATGCCGTCGGCAGGTACTACGAGCAGTACTTC
CASSAHAVGRYYEQYF
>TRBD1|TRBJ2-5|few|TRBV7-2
TGTGCCAGCAGCCCCCAGGGACAGCACCAAGAGACCCAGTACTTC
CASSPQGQHQETQYF
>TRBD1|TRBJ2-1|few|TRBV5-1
TGCGCCAGCAGCCGGGGGACAGGGGACTACAATGAGCAGTTCTTC
CASSRGTGDYNEQFF
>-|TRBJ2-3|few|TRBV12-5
TGTGCTAGTGGTTTGGATGAGGGTGATACGCAGTATTTT
CASGLDEGDTQYF
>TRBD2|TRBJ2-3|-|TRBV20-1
TGCAGTGCTAGCAGACTAGCCCCTAGCACAGATACGCAGTATTTT
CSASRLAPSTDTQYF
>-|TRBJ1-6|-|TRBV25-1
TGTGCCAACGGGGGGGATGAAATTATTTCACCCCACCACTTT
CANGGDEIISPHHF
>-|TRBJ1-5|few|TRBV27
TGTGCCAGCAGTCCACCGGGACAAGTGGATCAGCCCCAGCATTTT
CASSPPGQVDQPQHF
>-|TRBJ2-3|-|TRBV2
TGTGCCGGCAGTGGCCTCACAGGGCCTAGCACAGATACGCAGTATTTT
CAGSGLTGPSTDTQYF
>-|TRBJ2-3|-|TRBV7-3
TGTGCCAGCACCTTCACGGGGAGCACAGATACGCAGTATTTT
CASTFTGSTDTQYF
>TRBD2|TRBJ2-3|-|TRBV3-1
TGTGCCAGCAGCCAAGATTCCAGCGGGGTCCCTCTGGGTACGCAGTATTTT
CASSQDSSGVPLGTQYF
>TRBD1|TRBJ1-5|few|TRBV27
TGTGCCAGCAGTAGAGTAGTATGGGACAGGGGGTTGGGAAGCAATCAGCCCCAGCATTTT
CASSRVVWDRGLGSNQPQHF
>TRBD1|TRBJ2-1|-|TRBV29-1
TGCAGCGTTGAAGAATTAGGACAGGATTCCTACAATGAGCAGTTCTTC
CSVEELGQDSYNEQFF
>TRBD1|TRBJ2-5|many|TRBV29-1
TGCAGCGTTGACTGGACAGGGTGGCAAGAGACCCAGTACTTC
CSVDWTGWQETQYF
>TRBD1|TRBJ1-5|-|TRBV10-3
TGTGCCATCAGTGAGAGAGGGTACAATGACAGGGATCAGCCCCAGCATTTT
CAISERGYNDRDQPQHF
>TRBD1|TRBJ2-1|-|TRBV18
TGTGCCAGCCCAACCGAGGGGACAGGAGACAATGAGCAGTTCTTC
CASPTEGTGDNEQFF
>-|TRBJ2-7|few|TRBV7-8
TGTGCCAGCAGCCCCATGGGACGCTCCTACGAGCAGTACTTC
CASSPMGRSYEQYF
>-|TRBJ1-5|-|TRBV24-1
TGTGCCACCAGTGAGCGGAATCAGCCCCAGCATTTT
CATSERNQPQHF
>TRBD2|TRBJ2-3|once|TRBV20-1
TGCAGTGCTGAACCAATAGCGGGGGGGCGCACAGATACGCAGTATTTT
CSAEPIAGGRTDTQYF
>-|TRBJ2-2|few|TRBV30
TGTGCCTGGAGGATGGCCGGGGAGCTGTTTTTT
CAWRMAGELFF
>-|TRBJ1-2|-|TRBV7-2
TGTGCCAGCAACTTACGTTCTCACTATGGCCACACCTTC
CASNLRSHYGHTF
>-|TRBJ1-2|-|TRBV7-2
TGTGCCAGCAGCTTCAACACGGCCTCCTATGGCTACACCTTC
CASSFNTASYGYTF
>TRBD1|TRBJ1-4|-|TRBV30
TGTGCCTCGGTCGGGACAGCGAATGAAAAACTGTTTTTT
CASVGTANEKLFF
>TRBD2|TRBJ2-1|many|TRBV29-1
TGCAGCGTTGGACTAGCGGGGGACTTCAATGAGCAGTTCTTC
CSVGLAGDFNEQFF
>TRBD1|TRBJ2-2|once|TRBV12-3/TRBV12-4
TGTGCCAGCAGTTGGACAGGGGGCGGCACCGGGGAGCTGTTTTTT
CASSWTGGGTGELFF
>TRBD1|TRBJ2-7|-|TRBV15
TGTGCCACCAGCAGAGAACCGGGACAGGGGAAATACGAGCAGTACTTC
CATSREPGQGKYEQYF
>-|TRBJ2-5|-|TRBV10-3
TGTGCCATCGCGGATGGGGACGGAGGAGAGACCCAGTACTTC
CAIADGDGGETQYF
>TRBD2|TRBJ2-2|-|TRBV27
TGTGCCAGCAGAAGCCGGGACTACAAAGACCTCGGGGAGCTGTTTTTT
CASRSRDYKDLGELFF
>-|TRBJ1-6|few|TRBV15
TGTGCCACCAGCAGAGATATGCTACGATATAATAATTCACCCCTCCACTTT
CATSRDMLRYNNSPLHF
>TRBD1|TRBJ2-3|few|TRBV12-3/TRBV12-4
TGTGCCAGCAGTTTGGGACAGGGAATTTCGGCAGATACGCAGTATTTT
CASSLGQGISADTQYF
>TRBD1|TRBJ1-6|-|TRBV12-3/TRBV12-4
TGTGCCAGCAGTTTGCAGGGGGATAATTCACCCCTCCACTTT
CASSLQGDNSPLHF
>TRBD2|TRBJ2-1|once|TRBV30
TGTGCCTGGAGTGTGGGACTAGCGGGGGAAGAGCAGTTCTTC
CAWSVGLAGEEQFF
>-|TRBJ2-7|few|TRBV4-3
TGCGCCAGCAGCCAAGATCTGGGGAGCTCCTACGAGCAGTACTTC
CASSQDLGSSYEQYF
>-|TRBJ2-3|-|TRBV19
TGTGCCAGTAGTATAGAGTACAGGGTTAGAGATACGCAGTATTTT
CASSIEYRVRDTQYF